These T cell receptor beta chains were read from a single sample in a study of T cells in Graves' hyperthyroidism and ophthalmopathy. TCRdb redid the calling of the multiplex PCR reads with MiXCR, one entry per CDR3 protein. The table records some 490,000 distinct CDR3 sequences, about 22% of them present only once. Sequencing was done on a sample of blood. Receptors originate from a woman in her 70s with Graves' ophthalmopathy. Both conserved end residues are part of each CDR3. Each record gives: clone size, V gene, D gene, J gene, CDR3 protein, CDR3 DNA. A D gene is named only where the DNA matches it firmly. Where a row states a size, it is once, few, many or the class of an expanded clone; other rows omit it.

-	TRBV20-1	TRBD2	TRBJ2-5	CSAGEREGQETQYF	TGCAGTGCTGGAGAGCGGGAGGGCCAGGAGACCCAGTACTTC
-	TRBV6-1	-	TRBJ1-2	CASSSNRQEIYYGYTF	TGTGCCAGCAGTTCCAACAGACAGGAGATTTACTATGGCTACACCTTC
-	TRBV7-2	TRBD1	TRBJ1-2	CASSRDSLYGYTF	TGTGCCAGCAGCCGGGACAGCCTTTATGGCTACACCTTC
-	TRBV18	-	TRBJ1-1	CASTHREDFAEAFF	TGTGCCAGCACCCACAGGGAGGATTTCGCTGAAGCTTTCTTT
few	TRBV7-2	-	TRBJ2-3	CASSLETNRDTQYF	TGTGCCAGCAGCTTAGAGACTAACCGGGATACGCAGTATTTT
many	TRBV6-5	TRBD2	TRBJ2-7	CASSYFSMGYSGRAYEQYF	TGTGCCAGCAGTTACTTCAGTATGGGGTATAGCGGGAGGGCCTACGAGCAGTACTTC
many	TRBV6-2/TRBV6-3	-	TRBJ2-2	CASSYNDDTGELFF	TGTGCCAGCAGTTACAATGACGACACCGGGGAGCTGTTTTTT
many	TRBV6-2/TRBV6-3	-	TRBJ2-2	CASRPGGNTGELFF	TGTGCCAGCAGACCCGGGGGTAACACCGGGGAGCTGTTTTTT
-	TRBV18	-	TRBJ1-2	CASSPEQQTYGYTF	TGTGCCAGCTCACCGGAACAGCAAACCTATGGCTACACCTTC
-	TRBV3-1	-	TRBJ1-2	CASRPGTQYGYTF	TGTGCCAGCAGGCCCGGGACCCAGTATGGCTACACCTTC
-	TRBV7-2	-	TRBJ1-5	CASSSWGNQPQHF	TGTGCCAGCAGCTCTTGGGGGAATCAGCCCCAGCATTTT
-	TRBV9	-	TRBJ1-1	CASSVDPQGTEAFF	TGTGCCAGCAGCGTAGACCCTCAGGGCACTGAAGCTTTCTTT
few	TRBV7-2	TRBD1	TRBJ2-3	CASSPQGAGLADTQYF	TGTGCCAGCAGCCCCCAGGGGGCAGGGTTAGCAGATACGCAGTATTTT
few	TRBV19	TRBD1	TRBJ1-1	CASSTGTGEAFF	TGTGCCAGTAGCACCGGGACAGGGGAGGCTTTCTTT